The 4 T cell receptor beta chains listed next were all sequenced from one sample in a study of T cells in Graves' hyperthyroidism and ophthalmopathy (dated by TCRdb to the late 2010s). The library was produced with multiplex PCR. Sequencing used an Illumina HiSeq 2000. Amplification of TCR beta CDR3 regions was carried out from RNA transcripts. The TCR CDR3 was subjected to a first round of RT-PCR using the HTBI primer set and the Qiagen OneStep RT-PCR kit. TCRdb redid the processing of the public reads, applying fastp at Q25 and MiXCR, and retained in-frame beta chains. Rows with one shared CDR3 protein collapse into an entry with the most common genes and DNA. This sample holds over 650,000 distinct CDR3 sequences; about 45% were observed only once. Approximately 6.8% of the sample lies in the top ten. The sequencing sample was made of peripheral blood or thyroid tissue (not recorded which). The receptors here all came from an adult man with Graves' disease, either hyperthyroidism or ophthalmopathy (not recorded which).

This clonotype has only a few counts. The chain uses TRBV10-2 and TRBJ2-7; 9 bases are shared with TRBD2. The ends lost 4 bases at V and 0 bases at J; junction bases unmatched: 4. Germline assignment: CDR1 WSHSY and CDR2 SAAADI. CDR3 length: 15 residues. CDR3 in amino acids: CASSGLADASYEQYF. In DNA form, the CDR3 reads TGCGCCAGCAGTGGACTAGCGGATGCCTCCTACGAGCAGTACTTC.

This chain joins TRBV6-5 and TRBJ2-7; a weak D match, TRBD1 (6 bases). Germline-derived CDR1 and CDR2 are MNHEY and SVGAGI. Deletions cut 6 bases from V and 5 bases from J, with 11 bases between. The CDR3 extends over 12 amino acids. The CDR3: CASRQGSDEQYF. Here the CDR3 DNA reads TGTGCCAGCAGGCAGGGGTCCGACGAGCAGTACTTC.

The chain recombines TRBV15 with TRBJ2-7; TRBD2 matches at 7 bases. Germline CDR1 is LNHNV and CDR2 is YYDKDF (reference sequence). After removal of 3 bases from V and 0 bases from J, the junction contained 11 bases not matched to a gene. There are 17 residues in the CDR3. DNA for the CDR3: TGTGCCACCAGCAGCCATGTAACTAGCGCCCACTCCTACGAGCAGTACTTC. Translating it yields CATSSHVTSAHSYEQYF.

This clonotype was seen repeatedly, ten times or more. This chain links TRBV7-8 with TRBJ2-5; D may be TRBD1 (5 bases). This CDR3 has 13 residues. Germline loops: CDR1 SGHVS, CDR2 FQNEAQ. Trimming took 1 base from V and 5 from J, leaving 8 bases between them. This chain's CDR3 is CASSLDRTETQYF. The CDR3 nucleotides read TGTGCCAGCAGCTTAGACAGGACGGAGACCCAGTACTTC.